The 18 T cell receptor beta chains presented below share a single source sample, sequenced in a study of blood T cell repertoires in COVID-19. Only in-frame clones appear in the TCRdb table, and some are missing; sequencing was by immunoSEQ multiplex PCR. The sample includes around 430,000 clones, just under 90% of them seen just once. Sequenced: PBMCs or T cells enriched from blood (not recorded which). The receptors come from a woman aged 50 to 65 who had recovered from COVID-19.

This chain joins TRBV11-2 and TRBJ1-4, with D perhaps TRBD1 (5 bases). Germline V gene lookup returns CDR1 SGHAT and CDR2 FQNNGV. Deletions cut 5 bases from V and 7 bases from J, with 14 bases between. The CDR3 sequence is 14 residues long. The CDR3 DNA follows: TGTGCCAGCAGCCCGCGACAGACGCGTGAAAAACTGTTTTTT. This encodes CASSPRQTREKLFF.

The chain is built from TRBV5-1 and TRBJ2-7; TRBD1 aligns across 7 bases. CDR3 length: 14 residues. Germline V gives CDR1 SGHRS, CDR2 YFSETQ. The V segment lost 2 bases and the J segment 12 bases; nucleotides outside the gene matches: 14. For the CDR3, the DNA is TGCGCCAGCAGCTTCACAGGGGCCGGTGGGAGATGGTACTTC. It codes for CASSFTGAGGRWYF.

This clone came up once. The chain uses TRBV7-9 and TRBJ1-1, with TRBD1 matching over 11 bases. Germline V gene data show CDR1 as SEHNR and CDR2 as FQNEAQ (reference sequence). The CDR3 runs to 16 residues. The J segment lost 1 base and the V segment lost 4 bases, leaving 5 bases of the junction unmatched. The CDR3 DNA is TGTGCCAGCAGCTCAGGACAGGGGGCAAGGAACACTGAAGCTTTCTTT. This gives the protein CASSSGQGARNTEAFF. The whole variable domain, remainder taken from reference TRBV7-9 and TRBJ1-1, is DTGVSQNPRHKITKRGQNVTFRCDPISEHNRLYWYRQTLGQGPEFLTYFQNEAQLEKSRLLSDRFSAERPKGSFSTLEIQRTEQGDSAMYLCASSSGQGARNTEAFFGQGTRLTVV.

The gene calls are TRBV6-2 or TRBV6-3 and TRBJ2-7, with unresolved D. The germline CDR1 and CDR2 sequences are MNHEY and SVGEGT. V shed 2 bases and J shed 3 bases, with 11 bases lying between them. This CDR3 is built from 14 residues. The CDR3 DNA reads as TGTGCCAGCAGTTACGGGTCAGGCCTCTACGAGCAGTACTTC. Residues: CASSYGSGLYEQYF.

V is TRBV5-6 and J is TRBJ2-3, with 9 nucleotides matching TRBD2. The germline CDR1 and CDR2 sequences are SGHDT and YYEEEE. The J segment lost 4 bases and the V segment lost 0 bases, leaving 9 bases of the junction unmatched. The CDR3 length is 17 residues. As DNA, the CDR3 is TGTGCCAGCAGCTTGGTAGGAGCTAGCGGGGAGTCAGATACGCAGTATTTT. Translated: CASSLVGASGESDTQYF. The variable domain in full, completed from reference TRBV5-6 and TRBJ2-3, reads DAGVTQSPTHLIKTRGQQVTLRCSPKSGHDTVSWYQQALGQGPQFIFQYYEEEERQRGNFPDRFSGHQFPNYSSELNVNALLLGDSALYLCASSLVGASGESDTQYFGPGTRLTVL.

V and J are TRBV5-1 and TRBJ2-2, with 7 bases lining up with TRBD1. From germline, CDR1 is SGHRS and CDR2 YFSETQ. The CDR3 is 14 amino acids. Losses at the gene ends were 4 bases for V and 7 bases for J; bases not matched to a gene: 7. CDR3 sequence reads: CASSRDRENGELFF. The CDR3 DNA reads TGCGCCAGCAGCCGAGACAGGGAAAACGGGGAGCTGTTTTTT.

The CDR3 spells CASTPRRRGSQPQHF. CDR3 in DNA: TGTGCCAGTACCCCCCGGCGCAGGGGAAGTCAGCCCCAGCATTTT. The chain links TRBV19 to TRBJ1-5, with a weak D call TRBD1 (6 bases). The V end lost 7 bases, the J end lost 6 bases, and 19 bases lay between the germline ends. This CDR3 comprises 15 residues. Germline V gene data show CDR1 as LNHDA and CDR2 as SQIVND (reference sequence). The full variable domain, rest sourced from reference TRBV19 and TRBJ1-5, is DGGITQSPKYLFRKEGQNVTLSCEQNLNHDAMYWYRQDPGQGLRLIYYSQIVNDFQKGDIAEGYSVSREKKESFPLTVTSAQKNPTAFYLCASTPRRRGSQPQHFGDGTRLSIL.

This chain uses TRBV6-5 with TRBJ2-7; a possible D gene is TRBD1 (5 bases). This CDR3 has 13 residues. Germline V gene data show CDR1 as MNHEY and CDR2 as SVGAGI. V shed 8 bases and J shed 2 bases, with 13 bases lying between them. The DNA for the CDR3 is TGTGCCAGCGGAGCCAGGACAACCTACGAGCAGTACTTC. This codes for CASGARTTYEQYF.

This clone was seen only once. The gene calls are TRBV3-1 (or the pseudogene TRBV3-2) and TRBJ1-2; TRBD1 aligns across 7 bases. Germline V gene data show CDR1 as LGHDT and CDR2 as YNNKEL (reference sequence). The CDR3 sequence is 13 residues long. V lost 5 bases and J lost 8; bases outside the gene matches: 8. This CDR3 is CASSSRDRVGYTF. DNA of the CDR3: TGTGCCAGCAGCTCACGCGACAGGGTCGGCTACACCTTC.

The chain has TRBV9 and TRBJ2-3; D is ambiguous. Germline-derived CDR1 and CDR2 are SGDLS and YYNGEE. This CDR3 has 16 residues. The V gene lost 0 bases and the J gene lost 2 bases, with 13 bases spanning the gap. Here the CDR3 reads CASSVGAISITDTQYF. The CDR3 nucleotides are TGTGCCAGCAGCGTAGGAGCCATATCGATCACAGATACGCAGTATTTT.

V gene TRBV6-5 combines with J gene TRBJ2-7, with 9 bases lining up with TRBD2. From germline, CDR1 is MNHEY and CDR2 SVGAGI. The CDR3 consists of 15 residues. With V trimmed by 6 bases and J by 1 base, 7 bases remained unmatched. The CDR3 loop is CASRTSTSGSYEQYF. DNA for the CDR3: TGTGCCAGCAGGACCTCCACTAGCGGGTCCTACGAGCAGTACTTC.

The rearrangement uses TRBV19 and TRBJ2-1; 14 nucleotides agree with TRBD2. The trim removed 5 bases at V and 9 bases at J, leaving 9 bases unmatched. This CDR3 contains 16 residues. Germline V gene sequence: CDR1 LNHDA, CDR2 SQIVND (reference sequence). The CDR3 DNA reads as TGTGCCAGTAGTTCCCGGACTAGCGGGGGGTATGGTGAGCAGTTCTTC. Translating it yields CASSSRTSGGYGEQFF.

As to this clone: This specimen includes other DNA sequences encoding the same CDR3. The genes are TRBV28 and TRBJ1-1; D remains ambiguous. Deletions cut 1 base from V and 5 bases from J, with 5 bases between. Germline CDR1 and CDR2: MDHEN and SYDVKM. This CDR3 contains 12 residues. The CDR3 DNA reads as TGTGCCAGCAGTTTATCCGGTACTGAAGCTTTCTTT. Its protein is CASSLSGTEAFF.

This CDR3 is CASSFLAGGGSEQFF. Here the CDR3 DNA reads TGTGCCAGCAGCTTCCTAGCGGGGGGCGGCAGTGAGCAGTTCTTC. V and J are TRBV7-9 and TRBJ2-1; TRBD2 agrees at 11 bases. The trim removed 3 bases at V and 9 bases at J, leaving 7 bases unmatched. The CDR3 runs 15 residues. Germline V gene sequence: CDR1 SEHNR, CDR2 FQNEAQ (reference sequence).

V and J are TRBV5-5 and TRBJ1-6, with D possibly matching TRBD1 (5 bases). Germline lookup yields CDR1 SGHKS and CDR2 YYEKEE (reference sequence). The V end was cut by 2 bases, the J end by 7 bases, with 13 bases between. The CDR3 totals 15 residues. The CDR3 loop is CASSFPGRGNSPLHF. The CDR3 DNA reads as TGTGCCAGCAGCTTCCCAGGGCGTGGGAATTCACCCCTCCACTTT.

The table lists this clone with a few counts. This chain joins TRBV7-8 and TRBJ1-6; D may be TRBD1 (5 bases). Trimming removed 5 bases at V and 5 bases at J, with 13 bases between. Germline V CDR1 and CDR2: SGHVS, FQNEAQ. CDR3 length equals 15 residues. DNA of the CDR3: TGTGCCAGCAGCAAACTGACAGCTAATAATTCACCCCTCCACTTT. Residues: CASSKLTANNSPLHF. Supplemented by reference TRBV7-8 and TRBJ1-6, the full variable domain reads GAGVSQSPRYKVAKRGQDVALRCDPISGHVSLFWYQQALGQGPEFLTYFQNEAQLDKSGLPSDRFFAERPEGSVSTLKIQRTQQEDSAVYLCASSKLTANNSPLHFGNGTRLTVT.

The chain combines TRBV30 with TRBJ1-5; the match to TRBD1 covers 8 bases. V lost 1 base to trimming and J lost 7 bases; unmatched junction nucleotides: 3. The germline gives CDR1 GTSNPN, CDR2 SVGIG (reference sequence). The CDR3 loop spans 13 amino acids. DNA of the CDR3: TGTGCCTGGAGTGCGGACAGGGTACAGCCCCAGCATTTT. This sequence encodes CAWSADRVQPQHF.

This sequence joins TRBV3-1 (or the pseudogene TRBV3-2) and TRBJ1-5, with 8 bases identical to TRBD1. Trimming at V came to 1 base and at J to 11 bases, leaving 10 bases not matched to a gene. The CDR3 is made up of 15 amino acids. Germline CDR1 LGHDT, CDR2 YNNKEL (reference sequence). This CDR3 is CASSQGTGSPGAQHF. The CDR3 DNA reads TGTGCCAGCAGCCAAGGGACAGGGTCCCCGGGGGCCCAGCATTTT.